These 32 T cell receptor beta chains share one sample of origin, sequenced in a study of OX40 agonist ivuxolimab in advanced cancers. Preparation of the library involved the immunoSEQ multiplex PCR assay. Held by TCRdb, this immuneACCESS table contains in-frame sequences only and omits some clones. Under half of the omission traces to an unresolved V gene where checked; the cause of the rest is unknown. The sample data list about 94,000 clones, and roughly 84% of these were observed just once. The top ten clonotypes cover about 0.33% of the sample. The sequencing used CD4+ or CD8+ T cells sorted from blood, collected in a trial of the OX40 agonist ivuxolimab. All receptors derive from an adult with an advanced solid tumor such as melanoma, head and neck, liver or kidney cancer.

The J gene is TRBJ1-2, the V gene TRBV27; TRBD1 is a possible D gene (5 bases). V gave up 6 bases and J gave up 3 bases, with 14 bases separating them. Germline assignment: CDR1 MNHEY and CDR2 SMNVEV (reference sequence). The CDR3 extends over 14 amino acids. The CDR3 DNA sequence: TGTGCCAGCAGACAGACCCAGGGTTACTATGGCTACACCTTC. Translating it yields CASRQTQGYYGYTF.

The chain uses TRBV13 and TRBJ2-3, with a weak D call TRBD2 (6 bases). The germline V gene has CDR1 PRHDT and CDR2 FYEKMQ (reference sequence). CDR3 length equals 16 residues. The V gene lost 0 bases and the J gene lost 4 bases, with 14 bases spanning the gap. The chain's CDR3 is CASSLGRAGYADTQYF. DNA of the CDR3: TGTGCCAGCAGCTTAGGGAGGGCGGGATACGCAGATACGCAGTATTTT.

The V gene is TRBV5-1, the J gene TRBJ2-7, with no clear D. The germline CDR1 and CDR2 sequences are SGHRS and YFSETQ. Trimming cost V 0 bases and J 7 bases, with 11 bases left between them. CDR3 length: 13 amino acids. CDR3 region: CASSLAEVGEQYF. The CDR3 DNA is TGCGCCAGCAGCTTGGCCGAGGTTGGAGAGCAGTACTTC.

The chain has TRBV6-5 and TRBJ1-3; tentative D call: TRBD1 (5 bases). The length of the CDR3 is 13 residues. V lost 6 bases and J 3 bases, leaving 9 bases between the germline ends. Per germline, CDR1 MNHEY and CDR2 SVGAGI. The CDR3 sequence is CASSRTSGNTIYF. The CDR3 DNA reads TGTGCCAGCAGCCGGACAAGTGGAAACACCATATATTTT.

The chain employs TRBV15 and TRBJ2-7, with 8 bases fitting TRBD1. The CDR3 is made up of 15 amino acids. J was trimmed by 6 bases and V by 1 base; bases with no gene match: 8. Germline CDR1 LNHNV, CDR2 YYDKDF (reference sequence). CDR3 DNA sequence: TGTGCCACCAGCAGAGGAGGACAGGGTGGAGGCGAGCAGTACTTC. It codes for CATSRGGQGGGEQYF. Full variable domain (remainder filled in from reference TRBV15 and TRBJ2-7): DAMVIQNPRYQVTQFGKPVTLSCSQTLNHNVMYWYQQKSSQAPKLLFHYYDKDFNNEADTPDNFQSRRPNTSFCFLDIRSPGLGDTAMYLCATSRGGQGGGEQYFGPGTRLTVT.

This clone has just one count. The chain recombines TRBV19 with TRBJ1-2, with D possibly matching TRBD1 (5 bases). Between the trimmed V and J ends, which lost 5 bases and 5 bases, there was a span of 24 bases. Germline CDR1 and CDR2: LNHDA and SQIVND (reference sequence). This CDR3 spans 17 amino acids. Written as DNA, the CDR3 is TGTGCCAGTAGTCCCCCCCTCCGGGGCCGGGGGGGTTATGGCTACACCTTC. Its protein product is CASSPPLRGRGGYGYTF.

The chain employs TRBV6-6 and TRBJ2-2; the D gene is possibly TRBD1 (6 bases). Germline CDR1 is MNHNY and CDR2 is SVGAGI (reference sequence). CDR3 length: 15 residues. V dropped 8 bases and J dropped 3 bases, with 16 bases sitting between them. CDR3 in amino acids: CASGQVAGDTGELFF. CDR3 sequence (DNA): TGTGCCAGCGGCCAAGTGGCAGGGGACACCGGGGAGCTGTTTTTT.

This clone was seen once. V usage is TRBV7-2 and J usage is TRBJ1-1, with TRBD1 matching over 8 bases. Germline trimming cut 2 bases from V and 0 bases from J; bases unmatched to any gene: 8. CDR1 SGHTA and CDR2 FQGNSA come from the germline V gene. The CDR3 spans 17 residues. Here the CDR3 reads CASSLYIRGLMNTEAFF. The CDR3 DNA reads TGTGCCAGCAGCTTATATATCAGGGGGCTTATGAACACTGAAGCTTTCTTT.

The V gene is TRBV2, the J gene TRBJ2-7, with 7 bases identical to TRBD1. The V and J ends lost 6 bases and 1 base, in that order; junction bases with no gene match: 6. The CDR3 consists of 14 residues. Germline CDR1 SNHLY, CDR2 FYNNEI. CDR3 sequence: CASRLRGTSYEQYF. In nucleotides, the CDR3 is TGTGCCAGCAGGCTCAGGGGGACGTCCTACGAGCAGTACTTC.

V and J are TRBV7-2 and TRBJ2-3; TRBD2 matches 11 bases. The CDR3 runs 16 residues. Per the germline V gene, CDR1 is SGHTA and CDR2 is FQGNSA. J gave up 7 bases and V 1 base, and 7 bases lay outside the gene matches. CDR3: CASSLVGTSGSHTQYF. The CDR3 nucleotides read TGTGCCAGCAGCTTAGTGGGGACTAGCGGTTCTCATACGCAGTATTTT.

The chain combines TRBV9 with TRBJ2-6; D is undetermined. Trimming cost V 3 bases and J 9 bases, with 10 bases left between them. This CDR3 is built from 13 residues. Germline lookup yields CDR1 SGDLS and CDR2 YYNGEE. In DNA, the CDR3 is TGTGCCAGCAGCGCCGACCTCAACAACGTCCTGACTTTC. Amino acids: CASSADLNNVLTF.

The rearrangement uses TRBV27 and TRBJ1-2; 9 bases map to TRBD1. Looked up from germline, CDR1 is MNHEY and CDR2 is SMNVEV (reference sequence). J lost 8 bases, V lost 4 bases, and 8 bases had no gene match. The CDR3 runs 14 residues. As DNA, the CDR3 is TGTGCCAGCAGTTCAACAGGGGGCGCAAGGGGCTACACCTTC. As protein: CASSSTGGARGYTF.

CDR3 nucleotide sequence: TGTGCCAGCAGCTCCGACAGGGTCAATGAGCAGTTCTTC. It specifies CASSSDRVNEQFF. The V call is TRBV11-3, the J call TRBJ2-1, with 7 bases fitting TRBD1. After removal of 4 bases from V and 6 bases from J, the junction contained 3 bases not matched to a gene. Looked up from germline, CDR1 is SGHNT and CDR2 is YENEEA. This CDR3 is 13 amino acids long. Full variable domain (missing parts from reference TRBV11-3 and TRBJ2-1): EAGVVQSPRYKIIEKKQPVAFWCNPISGHNTLYWYLQNLGQGPELLIRYENEEAVDDSQLPKDRFSAERLKGVDSTLKIQPAELGDSAVYLCASSSDRVNEQFFGPGTRLTVL.

This clone was seen once. The rearrangement uses TRBV18 and TRBJ2-2; 7 bases align to TRBD2. The length of the CDR3 is 14 residues. Germline lookup yields CDR1 KGHSH and CDR2 LQKENI. V trimming: 3 bases; J trimming: 2 bases; junction bases outside the gene matches: 0. This CDR3 reads CASSPGLNTGELFF. The CDR3 DNA reads TGTGCCAGCTCACCGGGACTAAACACCGGGGAGCTGTTTTTT.

The table lists this clone with a few counts. This chain uses TRBV6-1 with TRBJ1-2; D gene uncertain. From germline, CDR1 is MNHNS and CDR2 SASEGT. The CDR3 is 15 residues long. Deletions cut 1 base from V and 7 bases from J, with 16 bases between. CDR3 in DNA: TGTGCCAGCAGTGAAGATTTAAGTGAGTGGAGTGGCTACACCTTC. Translated: CASSEDLSEWSGYTF.

The J gene is TRBJ1-5, the V gene TRBV19; D unresolved. CDR1 and CDR2 from the germline V gene are LNHDA and SQIVND (reference sequence). Trimming shortened V by 2 bases and J by 2 bases, and 13 bases separated the two germline ends. This CDR3 region has 16 residues. The CDR3 DNA sequence: TGTGCCAGTAGTATATCCGGGAGCTCACGCAATCAGCCCCAGCATTTT. Residues: CASSISGSSRNQPQHF.

J is TRBJ1-5 and V is TRBV6-5; D is unresolved. Between the trimmed V and J ends, which lost 5 bases and 7 bases, there was a span of 15 bases. This CDR3 is built from 14 residues. Germline V gene sequence: CDR1 MNHEY, CDR2 SVGAGI. The CDR3 sequence is CASSHYTQGQPQHF. CDR3 DNA: TGTGCCAGCAGTCACTACACCCAAGGGCAGCCCCAGCATTTT.

The chain carries TRBV11-3 and TRBJ2-3; 13 bases are a match to TRBD2. CDR3 length equals 18 residues. Germline trimming cut 6 bases from V and 1 base from J; bases unmatched to any gene: 10. Germline CDR1 SGHNT, CDR2 YENEEA. Written as DNA, the CDR3 is TGTGCCAGCAGTAGCACTAGCGGGGGGGCCATCGGCACAGATACGCAGTATTTT. This sequence encodes CASSSTSGGAIGTDTQYF. Using reference TRBV11-3 and TRBJ2-3 for the parts outside the CDR3, the full variable domain is EAGVVQSPRYKIIEKKQPVAFWCNPISGHNTLYWYLQNLGQGPELLIRYENEEAVDDSQLPKDRFSAERLKGVDSTLKIQPAELGDSAVYLCASSSTSGGAIGTDTQYFGPGTRLTVL.

V gene TRBV2 combines with J gene TRBJ2-7; the match to TRBD1 covers 11 bases. Germline loops: CDR1 SNHLY, CDR2 FYNNEI. The V and J ends lost 6 bases and 6 bases, in that order; junction bases with no gene match: 7. There are 14 residues in the CDR3. CDR3 in amino acids: CASRATGTGGEQYF. The DNA of the CDR3 is TGTGCCAGCAGGGCGACCGGGACAGGGGGCGAGCAGTACTTC.

The chain employs TRBV18 and TRBJ2-2; possible D gene TRBD1, 5 bases. The germline CDR1 and CDR2 sequences are KGHSH and LQKENI. V lost 3 bases, J lost 7 bases, and 15 bases lay in between. This CDR3 comprises 15 residues. The DNA of the CDR3 is TGTGCCAGCTCACCCCAGGGAAGGGTCGGCGGGGAGCTGTTTTTT. This sequence encodes CASSPQGRVGGELFF.

This clone appeared a single time. CDR3 amino acids: CASHPPAGVTGELFF. The CDR3 nucleotides read TGTGCCAGCCACCCGCCAGCGGGGGTCACCGGGGAGCTGTTTTTT. This chain connects TRBV6-5 to TRBJ2-2, with 8 bases aligning to TRBD2. Trimming cost V 8 bases and J 4 bases; bases outside gene matches: 9. Germline V gene lookup returns CDR1 MNHEY and CDR2 SVGAGI. The CDR3 is made up of 15 amino acids.

The chain has TRBV6-5 and TRBJ1-4; the D is unclear. V dropped 5 bases and J dropped 2 bases, with 0 bases sitting between them. The CDR3 is 11 amino acids. The germline CDR1 and CDR2 sequences are MNHEY and SVGAGI. The CDR3 DNA follows: TGTGCCAGCAGTACTAATGAAAAACTGTTTTTT. This encodes CASSTNEKLFF.

The chain combines TRBV28 with TRBJ1-4, with 7 bases aligning to TRBD1. The CDR3 runs 15 residues. Trimming removed 7 bases from V and 9 bases from J; junction bases left unmatched: 14. Germline loops: CDR1 MDHEN, CDR2 SYDVKM. CDR3 coding DNA: TGTGCCAGCACCCAGATGGAGGGGGCATCCAAAAAACTGTTTTTT. Amino acids: CASTQMEGASKKLFF.

This clone was detected once. The chain carries TRBV7-2 and TRBJ1-2, with 9 bases fitting TRBD1. The CDR3 contains 13 residues. The germline gives CDR1 SGHTA, CDR2 FQGNSA. With 11 bases clipped from V and 3 bases from J, the junction kept 7 bases outside the gene matches. Here the CDR3 reads CAGGDRVYYGYTF. The CDR3 bases are TGTGCCGGGGGGGACAGGGTCTACTATGGCTACACCTTC.

This chain's CDR3 is CASSLARPSTDTQYF. In DNA form, the CDR3 reads TGTGCCAGCAGCTTAGCGAGACCTAGCACAGATACGCAGTATTTT. This chain uses TRBV7-9 with TRBJ2-3; no clear D gene. Germline CDR1 reads SEHNR; CDR2 reads FQNEAQ (reference sequence). The V end was cut by 0 bases, the J end by 0 bases, with 7 bases between. This CDR3 is 15 amino acids long.

This rearrangement joins TRBV11-2 to TRBJ2-3; no clear D gene. Germline loops: CDR1 SGHAT, CDR2 FQNNGV. V was trimmed by 8 bases and J by 10 bases, leaving 13 bases between them. CDR3 size: 11 residues. CDR3 bases: TGTGCCAGCGGGCAAGAAGGGCCGCAGTATTTT. Amino acid sequence: CASGQEGPQYF.

This clone was seen once. The gene calls are TRBV10-2 and TRBJ2-3; D is perhaps TRBD1 (6 bases). Per germline, CDR1 WSHSY and CDR2 SAAADI. V lost 8 bases, J lost 3 bases, and 12 bases lay in between. The length of the CDR3 is 13 residues. This CDR3 is CASHRERTDTQYF. The CDR3 DNA reads TGCGCCAGCCACAGGGAGAGAACAGATACGCAGTATTTT.

This clone was picked up one time. This chain connects TRBV5-5 to TRBJ2-5, with unresolved D. Germline loops: CDR1 SGHKS, CDR2 YYEKEE (reference sequence). This CDR3 contains 11 residues. V was trimmed by 0 bases and J by 9 bases, leaving 6 bases between them. The CDR3 sequence is CASSLDKAQYF. The CDR3 DNA sequence: TGTGCCAGCAGCTTGGACAAGGCCCAGTACTTC.

This clone was counted a single time. The chain recombines TRBV5-8 with TRBJ1-3; no reliable D call. The CDR3 is 12 amino acids. Trimming pared 1 base from V and 3 bases from J, leaving 2 bases between. Germline V gives CDR1 SGHTS, CDR2 YDEGEE. CDR3 DNA: TGTGCCAGCAGCTTGTTTGGAAACACCATATATTTT. It is translated as CASSLFGNTIYF.

The chain has TRBV30 and TRBJ2-1, with 9 bases identical to TRBD2. This CDR3 has 17 amino acids. The junction had 13 bases not matched to a gene; V was cut back by 0 bases and J by 7 bases. Germline lookup yields CDR1 GTSNPN and CDR2 SVGIG (reference sequence). The CDR3 coding sequence is TGTGCCTGGAGTGTCTCCCGAATAGCGGGGGATAGTAATGAGCAGTTCTTC. It is translated as CAWSVSRIAGDSNEQFF.

The chain carries TRBV6-5 and TRBJ2-1; D might be TRBD1 or TRBD2, each matching 6 bases. Germline V gene sequence: CDR1 MNHEY, CDR2 SVGAGI. This CDR3 is built from 14 residues. Trimming shortened V by 7 bases and J by 6 bases, and 16 bases separated the two germline ends. The CDR3 DNA reads TGTGCCAGCACGGCCTCGGGGGCGGGCAATGAGCAGTTCTTC. Translating it yields CASTASGAGNEQFF.

The table lists this clone with a count of one. The chain recombines TRBV5-1 with TRBJ2-2; TRBD1 agrees at 8 bases. Germline V lookup: CDR1 SGHRS, CDR2 YFSETQ. V lost 2 bases to trimming and J lost 7 bases; unmatched junction nucleotides: 7. The CDR3 contains 15 residues. The chain's CDR3 is CASSFQGARGGELFF. As DNA, the CDR3 is TGCGCCAGCAGCTTCCAGGGGGCGCGTGGCGGGGAGCTGTTTTTT.